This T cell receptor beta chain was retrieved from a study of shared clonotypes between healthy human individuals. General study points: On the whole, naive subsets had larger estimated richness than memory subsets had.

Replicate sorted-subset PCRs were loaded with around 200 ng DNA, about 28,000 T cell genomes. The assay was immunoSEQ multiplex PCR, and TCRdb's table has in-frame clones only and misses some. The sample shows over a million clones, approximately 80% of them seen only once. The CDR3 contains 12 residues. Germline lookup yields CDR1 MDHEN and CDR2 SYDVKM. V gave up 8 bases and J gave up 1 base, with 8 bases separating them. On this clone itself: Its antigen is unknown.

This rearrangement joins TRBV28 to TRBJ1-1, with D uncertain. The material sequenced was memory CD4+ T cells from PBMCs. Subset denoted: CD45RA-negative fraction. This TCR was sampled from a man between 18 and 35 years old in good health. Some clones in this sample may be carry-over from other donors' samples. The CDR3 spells CASWLGNTEAFF. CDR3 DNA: TGTGCCAGCTGGTTAGGGAACACTGAAGCTTTCTTT.